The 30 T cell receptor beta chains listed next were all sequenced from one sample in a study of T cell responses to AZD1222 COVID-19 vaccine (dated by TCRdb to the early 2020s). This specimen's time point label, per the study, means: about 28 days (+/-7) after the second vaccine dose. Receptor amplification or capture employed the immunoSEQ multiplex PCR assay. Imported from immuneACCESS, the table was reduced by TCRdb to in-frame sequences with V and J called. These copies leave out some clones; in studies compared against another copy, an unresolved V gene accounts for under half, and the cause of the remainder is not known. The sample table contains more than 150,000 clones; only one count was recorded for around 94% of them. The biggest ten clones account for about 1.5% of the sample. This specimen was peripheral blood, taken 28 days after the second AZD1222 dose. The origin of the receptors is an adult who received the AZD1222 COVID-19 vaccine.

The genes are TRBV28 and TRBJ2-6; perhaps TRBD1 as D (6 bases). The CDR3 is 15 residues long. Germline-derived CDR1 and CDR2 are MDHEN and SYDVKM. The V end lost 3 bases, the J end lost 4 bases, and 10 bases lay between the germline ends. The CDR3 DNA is TGTGCCAGCAGTTTTGCAGGGGCCGGGGCCAACGTCCTGACTTTC. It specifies CASSFAGAGANVLTF.

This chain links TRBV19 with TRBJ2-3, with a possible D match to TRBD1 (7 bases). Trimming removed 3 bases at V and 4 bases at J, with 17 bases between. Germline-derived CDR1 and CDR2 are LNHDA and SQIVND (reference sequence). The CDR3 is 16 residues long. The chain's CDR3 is CASSIERARGADTQYF. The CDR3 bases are TGTGCCAGTAGTATTGAGCGGGCCAGGGGGGCAGATACGCAGTATTTT.

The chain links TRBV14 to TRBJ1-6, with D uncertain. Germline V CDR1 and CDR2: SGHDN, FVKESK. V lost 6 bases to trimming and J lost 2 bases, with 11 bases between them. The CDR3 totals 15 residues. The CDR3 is CASSTFLAYNSPLHF. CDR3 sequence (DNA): TGTGCCAGCAGTACCTTCTTAGCCTATAATTCACCCCTCCACTTT. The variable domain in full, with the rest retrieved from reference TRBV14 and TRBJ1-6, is EAGVTQFPSHSVIEKGQTVTLRCDPISGHDNLYWYRRVMGKEIKFLLHFVKESKQDESGMPNNRFLAERTGGTYSTLKVQPAELEDSGVYFCASSTFLAYNSPLHFGNGTRLTVT.

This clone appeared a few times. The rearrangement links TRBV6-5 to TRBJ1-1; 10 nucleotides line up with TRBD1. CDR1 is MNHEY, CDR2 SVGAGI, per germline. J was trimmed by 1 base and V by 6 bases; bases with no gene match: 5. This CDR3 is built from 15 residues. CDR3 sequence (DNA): TGTGCCAGCAGATCCGGGACAGGGGCGAACACTGAAGCTTTCTTT. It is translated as CASRSGTGANTEAFF.

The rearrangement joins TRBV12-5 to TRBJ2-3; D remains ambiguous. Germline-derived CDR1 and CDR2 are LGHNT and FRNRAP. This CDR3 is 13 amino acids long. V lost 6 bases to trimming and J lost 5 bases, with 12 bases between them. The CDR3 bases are TGTGCTAGTGGCAAGACGTCCAGAGATACGCAGTATTTT. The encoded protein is CASGKTSRDTQYF.

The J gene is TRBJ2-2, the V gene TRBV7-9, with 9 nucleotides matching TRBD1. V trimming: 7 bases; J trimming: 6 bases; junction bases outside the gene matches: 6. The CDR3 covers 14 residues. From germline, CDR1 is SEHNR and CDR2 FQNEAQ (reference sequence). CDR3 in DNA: TGTGCCAGCACCCGGGACAGGGTGTCCGGGGAGCTGTTTTTT. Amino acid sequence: CASTRDRVSGELFF.

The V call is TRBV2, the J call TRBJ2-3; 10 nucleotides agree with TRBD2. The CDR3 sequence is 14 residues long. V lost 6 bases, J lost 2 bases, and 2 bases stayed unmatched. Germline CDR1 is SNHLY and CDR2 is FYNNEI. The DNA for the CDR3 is TGTGCCAGCAGACTAGCGGGAACCACAGATACGCAGTATTTT. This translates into CASRLAGTTDTQYF.

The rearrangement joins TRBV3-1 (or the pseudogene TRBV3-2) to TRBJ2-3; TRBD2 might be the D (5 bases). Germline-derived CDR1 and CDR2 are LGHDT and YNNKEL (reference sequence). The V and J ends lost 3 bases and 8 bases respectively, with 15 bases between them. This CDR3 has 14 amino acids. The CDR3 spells CASSHERGLSTQYF. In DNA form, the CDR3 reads TGTGCCAGCAGCCACGAACGAGGGCTCTCTACGCAGTATTTT.

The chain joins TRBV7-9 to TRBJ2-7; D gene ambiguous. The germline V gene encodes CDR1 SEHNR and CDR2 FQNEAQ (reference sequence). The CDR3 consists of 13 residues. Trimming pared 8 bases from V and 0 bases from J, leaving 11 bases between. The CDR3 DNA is TGTGCCAGCCTCCCACAGAGCTCCTACGAGCAGTACTTC. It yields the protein CASLPQSSYEQYF.

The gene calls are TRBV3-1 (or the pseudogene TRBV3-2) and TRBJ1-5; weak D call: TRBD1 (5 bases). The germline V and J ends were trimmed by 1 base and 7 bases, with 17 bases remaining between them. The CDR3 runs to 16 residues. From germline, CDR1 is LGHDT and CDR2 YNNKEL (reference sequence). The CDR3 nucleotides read TGTGCCAGCAGCCAAGGGGTGGGGGGAAGAGGCCAGCCCCAGCATTTT. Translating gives CASSQGVGGRGQPQHF.

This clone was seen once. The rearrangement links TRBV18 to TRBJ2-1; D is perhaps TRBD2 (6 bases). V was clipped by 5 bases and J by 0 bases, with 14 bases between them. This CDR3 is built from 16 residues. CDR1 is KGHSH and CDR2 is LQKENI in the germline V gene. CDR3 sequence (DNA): TGTGCCAGCTCAGGACTACCCTCCAGCTCCTACAATGAGCAGTTCTTC. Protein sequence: CASSGLPSSSYNEQFF.

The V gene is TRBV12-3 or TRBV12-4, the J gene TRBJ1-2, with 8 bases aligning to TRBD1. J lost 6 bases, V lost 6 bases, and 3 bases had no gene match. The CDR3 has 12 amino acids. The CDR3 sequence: CASRDRGNGYTF. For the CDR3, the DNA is TGTGCCAGCAGAGACAGGGGAAATGGCTACACCTTC.

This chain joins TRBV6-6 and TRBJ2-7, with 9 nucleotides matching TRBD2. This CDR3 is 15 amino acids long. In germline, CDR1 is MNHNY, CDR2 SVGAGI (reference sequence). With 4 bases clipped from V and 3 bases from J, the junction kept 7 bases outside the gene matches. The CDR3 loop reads CASSSAGGTFYEQYF. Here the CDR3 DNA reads TGTGCCAGCAGTTCCGCGGGGGGGACCTTCTACGAGCAGTACTTC.

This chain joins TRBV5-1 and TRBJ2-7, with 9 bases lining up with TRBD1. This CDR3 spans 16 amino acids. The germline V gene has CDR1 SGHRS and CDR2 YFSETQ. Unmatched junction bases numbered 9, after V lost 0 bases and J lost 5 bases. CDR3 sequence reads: CASSLAPGQGWDEQYF. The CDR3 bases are TGCGCCAGCAGCTTGGCCCCTGGACAGGGGTGGGACGAGCAGTACTTC.

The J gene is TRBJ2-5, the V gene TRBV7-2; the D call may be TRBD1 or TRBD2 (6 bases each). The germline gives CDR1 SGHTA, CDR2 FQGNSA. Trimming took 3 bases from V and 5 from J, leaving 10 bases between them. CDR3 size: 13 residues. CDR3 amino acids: CASSLGAGETQYF. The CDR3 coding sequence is TGTGCCAGCAGCTTGGGGGCGGGGGAGACCCAGTACTTC.

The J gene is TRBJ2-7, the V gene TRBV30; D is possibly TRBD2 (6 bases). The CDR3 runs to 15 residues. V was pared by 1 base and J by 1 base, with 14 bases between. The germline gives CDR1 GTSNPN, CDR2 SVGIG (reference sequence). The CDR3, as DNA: TGTGCCTGGAGTGGAGCCGGGGGTATTTCCTACGAGCAGTACTTC. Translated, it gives CAWSGAGGISYEQYF. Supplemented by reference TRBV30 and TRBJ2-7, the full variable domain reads SQTIHQWPATLVQPVGSPLSLECTVEGTSNPNLYWYRQAAGRGLQLLFYSVGIGQISSEVPQNLSASRPQDRQFILSSKKLLLSDSGFYLCAWSGAGGISYEQYFGPGTRLTVT.

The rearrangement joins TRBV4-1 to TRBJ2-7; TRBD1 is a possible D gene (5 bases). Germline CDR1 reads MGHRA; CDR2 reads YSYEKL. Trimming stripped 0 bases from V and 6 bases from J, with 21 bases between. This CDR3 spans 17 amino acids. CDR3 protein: CASSQDLLQGISVEQYF. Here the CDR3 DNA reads TGCGCCAGCAGCCAAGATTTATTGCAGGGTATATCGGTCGAGCAGTACTTC.

CDR3 DNA: TGTGCCAGCTCAGATACGGGACAAAATTACGAGCAGTACTTC. Translating gives CASSDTGQNYEQYF. The J gene is TRBJ2-7, the V gene TRBV18, with TRBD1 as a possible D gene (6 bases). Trimming took off 5 bases at V and 4 bases at J, with 15 bases between the two ends. CDR3 length: 14 amino acids. Germline CDR1 reads KGHSH; CDR2 reads LQKENI.

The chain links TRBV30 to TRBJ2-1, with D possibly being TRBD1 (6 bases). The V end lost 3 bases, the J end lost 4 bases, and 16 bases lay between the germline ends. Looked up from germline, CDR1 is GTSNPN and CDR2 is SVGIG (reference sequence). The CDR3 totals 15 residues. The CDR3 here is CAWSRQERGYNEQFF. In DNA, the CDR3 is TGTGCCTGGAGCCGACAGGAAAGGGGATACAATGAGCAGTTCTTC.

The chain's CDR3 is CASSLERRPPYNEQFF. The CDR3 coding sequence is TGTGCCAGCAGCTTAGAGAGGAGACCCCCGTACAATGAGCAGTTCTTC. The V and J genes are TRBV7-3 and TRBJ2-1; D remains ambiguous. Germline V gene sequence: CDR1 SGHTA, CDR2 FQGTGA. This CDR3 comprises 16 residues. V was trimmed by 2 bases and J by 4 bases, leaving 15 bases between them.

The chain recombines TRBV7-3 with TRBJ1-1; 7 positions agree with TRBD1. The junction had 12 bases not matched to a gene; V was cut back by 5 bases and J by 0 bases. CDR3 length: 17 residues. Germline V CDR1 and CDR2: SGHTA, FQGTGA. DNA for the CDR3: TGTGCCAGCAGCCCAAGCCTGACAGGGCGCATGAACACTGAAGCTTTCTTT. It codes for CASSPSLTGRMNTEAFF.

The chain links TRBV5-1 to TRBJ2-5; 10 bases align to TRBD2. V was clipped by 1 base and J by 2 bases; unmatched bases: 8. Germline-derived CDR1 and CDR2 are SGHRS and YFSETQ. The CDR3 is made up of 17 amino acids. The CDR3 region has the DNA TGCGCCAGCAGCTTGAGGCTAGCGGGGGACCCTCAAGAGACCCAGTACTTC. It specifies CASSLRLAGDPQETQYF. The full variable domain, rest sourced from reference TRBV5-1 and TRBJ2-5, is KAGVTQTPRYLIKTRGQQVTLSCSPISGHRSVSWYQQTPGQGLQFLFEYFSETQRNKGNFPGRFSGRQFSNSRSEMNVSTLELGDSALYLCASSLRLAGDPQETQYFGPGTRLLVL.

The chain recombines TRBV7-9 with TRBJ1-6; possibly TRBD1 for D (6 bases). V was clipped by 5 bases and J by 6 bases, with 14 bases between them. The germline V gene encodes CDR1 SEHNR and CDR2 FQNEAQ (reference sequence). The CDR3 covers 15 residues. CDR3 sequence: CASSVMTGVNSPLHF. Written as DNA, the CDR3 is TGTGCCAGCAGCGTCATGACAGGCGTTAATTCACCCCTCCACTTT.

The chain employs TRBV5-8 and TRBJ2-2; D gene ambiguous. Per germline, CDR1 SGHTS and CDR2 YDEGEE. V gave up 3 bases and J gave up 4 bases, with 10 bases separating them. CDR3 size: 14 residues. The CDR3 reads CASSSLPLTGELFF. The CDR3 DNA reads TGTGCCAGCAGCTCGTTGCCCCTCACCGGGGAGCTGTTTTTT.

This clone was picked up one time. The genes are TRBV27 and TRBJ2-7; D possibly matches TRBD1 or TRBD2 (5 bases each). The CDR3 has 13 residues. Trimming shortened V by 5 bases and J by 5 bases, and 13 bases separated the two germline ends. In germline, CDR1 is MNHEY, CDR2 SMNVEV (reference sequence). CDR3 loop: CASSGAGSNEQYF. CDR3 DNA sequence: TGTGCCAGCAGTGGGGCAGGGAGTAACGAGCAGTACTTC.

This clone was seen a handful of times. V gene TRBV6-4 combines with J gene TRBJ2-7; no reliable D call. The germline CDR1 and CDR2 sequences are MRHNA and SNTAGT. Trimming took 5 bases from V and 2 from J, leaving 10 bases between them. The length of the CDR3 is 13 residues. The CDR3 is CASSPGPTYEQYF. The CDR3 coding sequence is TGTGCCAGCAGTCCGGGCCCTACCTACGAGCAGTACTTC.

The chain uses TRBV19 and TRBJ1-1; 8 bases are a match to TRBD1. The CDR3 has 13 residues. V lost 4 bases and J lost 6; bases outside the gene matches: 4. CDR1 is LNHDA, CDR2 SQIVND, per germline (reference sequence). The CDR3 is CASSTRTGSEAFF. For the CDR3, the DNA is TGTGCCAGTAGTACGAGGACAGGGTCTGAAGCTTTCTTT.

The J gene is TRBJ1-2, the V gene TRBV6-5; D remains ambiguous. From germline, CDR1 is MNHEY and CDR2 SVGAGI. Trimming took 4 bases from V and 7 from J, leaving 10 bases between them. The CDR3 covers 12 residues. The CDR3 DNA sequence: TGTGCCAGCAGTTTCCGGACGAGTGGCTACACCTTC. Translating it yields CASSFRTSGYTF.

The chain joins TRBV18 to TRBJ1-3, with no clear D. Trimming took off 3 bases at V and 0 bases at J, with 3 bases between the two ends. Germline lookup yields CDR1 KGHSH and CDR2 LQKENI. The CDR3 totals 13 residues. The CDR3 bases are TGTGCCAGCTCACCGGACTCTGGAAACACCATATATTTT. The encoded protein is CASSPDSGNTIYF.

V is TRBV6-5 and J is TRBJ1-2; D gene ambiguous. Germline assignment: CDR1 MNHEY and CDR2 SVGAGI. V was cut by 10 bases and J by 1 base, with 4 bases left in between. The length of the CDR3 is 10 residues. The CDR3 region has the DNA TGTGCCACACATAACTATGGCTACACCTTC. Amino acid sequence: CATHNYGYTF.